These T cell receptor beta chains were read from a single sample in a study of T cell repertoires in cytomegalovirus infection. TCRdb passed the reads through MiXCR, listing each CDR3 protein once. The sample has approximately 89,000 distinct CDR3 sequences; approximately 32% are singletons. Antigens of these TCRs are unknown. Sequencing was performed on CD8+ T cells from cultured PBMCs, taken from culture after CMV antigen stimulation. These receptors originate from a human donor in good health (CMV status not recorded). Some clones in this sample may be carry-over from other donors' samples. Each CDR3 is given with its conserved first and last residue. The order of the fields is clone size, V gene, J gene, D gene, CDR3 DNA, CDR3 protein. A D gene is named only where the DNA matches it firmly. Clone size appears in some rows only: once, few, many, or a class for an expanded clone.

>.|TRBV6-5|TRBJ2-1|.
TGTGCCAGCAGCCGACCTGCCTTTAGCTCCTACAATGAGCAGTTCTTC
CASSRPAFSSYNEQFF
>.|TRBV5-1|TRBJ2-7|.
TGCGCCAGCAGCCACTGGGACCGATCCTACGAGCAGTACTTC
CASSHWDRSYEQYF
>many|TRBV7-2|TRBJ1-1|TRBD1
TGTGCCAGCAGCTTAGGCTTGGGACAGCCGAACACTGAAGCTTTCTTT
CASSLGLGQPNTEAFF
>.|TRBV20-1|TRBJ2-2|.
TGCAGTGCTAGAGATGGTCAGAGAAACACCGGGGAGCTGTTTTTT
CSARDGQRNTGELFF
>.|TRBV12-3/TRBV12-4|TRBJ2-5|.
TGTGCCAGCAGGCACGGGACATCTCAAGAGACCCAGTACTTC
CASRHGTSQETQYF
>many|TRBV5-4|TRBJ1-2|TRBD1
TGTGCCAGCAGCTTCATGGGACAGGGATCCGCAGGCTACACCTTC
CASSFMGQGSAGYTF
>many|TRBV12-3/TRBV12-4|TRBJ2-7|.
TGTGCCAGCAGTTTAGGGTACGGATCCTACGAGCAGTACTTC
CASSLGYGSYEQYF
>.|TRBV7-8|TRBJ2-7|TRBD1
TGTGCCAGCAAGTCGACAGGGAGTGCCGAGCAGTACTTC
CASKSTGSAEQYF
>.|TRBV5-1|TRBJ2-1|.
TGCGCCAGCAGCTGGATGGATCGGAGACCCTACAATGAGCAGTTCTTC
CASSWMDRRPYNEQFF
>.|TRBV12-3/TRBV12-4|TRBJ2-7|.
TGTGCCAGCAGTCCCGGGACCGTCGCGCAGGAGCAGTACTTC
CASSPGTVAQEQYF
>.|TRBV10-3|TRBJ2-5|TRBD2
TGTGCCATCAGTACCCCGGAAGCGGGGGTACAAGAGACCCAGTACTTC
CAISTPEAGVQETQYF
>once|TRBV7-6|TRBJ2-1|.
TGTGCCAGCAGTACCCCGCTTCGCAATGAGCAGTTCTTC
CASSTPLRNEQFF
>.|TRBV5-4|TRBJ2-3|.
TGTGCCAGCAGCTTGTCCCTACCCGGGACGCCGAGGGGGTATGGCACAGATACGCAGTATTTT
CASSLSLPGTPRGYGTDTQYF
>few|TRBV7-6|TRBJ2-3|.
TGTGCCAGCAGCCGGACGGCGGCTAGCACAGATACGCAGTATTTT
CASSRTAASTDTQYF
>.|TRBV28|TRBJ1-1|.
TGTGCCAGCAGTTTAGTTGGGGACACCAGTAGGACTGAAGCTTTCTTT
CASSLVGDTSRTEAFF
>few|TRBV7-8|TRBJ1-5|TRBD1
TGTGCCAGCAGCTCAAACAGGGGAGATCAGCCCCAGCATTTT
CASSSNRGDQPQHF
>many|TRBV14|TRBJ1-3|.
TGTGCCAGCAGCCAAGATCTGGCCTTCTCTGGAAACACCATATATTTT
CASSQDLAFSGNTIYF
>.|TRBV15|TRBJ1-1|TRBD1
TGTGCCACCAGCAGACTGGGACAGGGGTTGAGGCTGAACACTGAAGCTTTCTTT
CATSRLGQGLRLNTEAFF
>.|TRBV10-3|TRBJ2-7|.
TGTGCGCTACGGCCAGGGTCCTCCTACGAGCAGTACTTC
CALRPGSSYEQYF
>.|TRBV20-1|TRBJ2-1|TRBD2
TGCAGTGCCCTTAGCGGGGGGGCTAACAATGAGCAGTTCTTC
CSALSGGANNEQFF
>few|TRBV19|TRBJ2-1|TRBD2
TGTGCCAGTAGTATCGGGACTACCTCGGTCAATGAGCAGTTCTTC
CASSIGTTSVNEQFF
>once|TRBV29-1|TRBJ2-1|TRBD1
TGCAGCGGCCACAGGGGGAGTGAGCAGTTCTTC
CSGHRGSEQFF
>many|TRBV7-9|TRBJ2-7|TRBD2
TGTGCCAGCAGAACGACTAGCGGCTACGAGCAGTACTTC
CASRTTSGYEQYF
>many|TRBV24-1|TRBJ2-2|TRBD1
TGTGCCACCAGTGATACGAGACAGGGTATCGCCGGGGAGCTGTTTTTT
CATSDTRQGIAGELFF
>many|TRBV10-3|TRBJ2-2|TRBD1
TGTGCCATCAGTGATTACGGGACAGCGAACACCGGGGAGCTGTTTTTT
CAISDYGTANTGELFF
>.|TRBV5-1|TRBJ2-7|TRBD1
TGCGCCAGCAGACCTACAGGGGGCACCTCCTACGAGCAGTACTTC
CASRPTGGTSYEQYF
>few|TRBV4-1|TRBJ1-2|TRBD1
TGCGCCAGCAGCTGGACAGGGGAGGCTAACTATGGCTACACCTTC
CASSWTGEANYGYTF
>.|TRBV5-5|TRBJ2-1|TRBD2
TGTGCCAGCAGCACCGGACTAGCGGGGGGCCCTGAGCAGTTCTTC
CASSTGLAGGPEQFF
>.|TRBV28|TRBJ1-4|TRBD1
TGTGCCAGCAGTGGGGGGACAGCTAAGAATGAAAAACTGTTTTTT
CASSGGTAKNEKLFF
>.|TRBV7-9|TRBJ2-1|.
TGTGCCAGCAGCGGGAATGCCAACAATGAGCAGTTCTTC
CASSGNANNEQFF
>.|TRBV27|TRBJ1-2|.
TGTGCCAGCAGTCCCGACGGCCGTGGCTACACCTTC
CASSPDGRGYTF
>few|TRBV3-1|TRBJ2-1|TRBD1
TGTGCCAGCAGCCAAGATTGGCAGGGGGCTGCCAATGAGCAGTTCTTC
CASSQDWQGAANEQFF
>few|TRBV28|TRBJ2-1|TRBD1
TGTGCCAGCAGTCCATCGGTGGGGACAGGGACCTACAATGAGCAGTTCTTC
CASSPSVGTGTYNEQFF
>.|TRBV12-3/TRBV12-4|TRBJ2-1|.
TGTGCCGGCAGCCTTATGAGTGAGCAGTTCTTC
CAGSLMSEQFF
>many|TRBV28|TRBJ1-1|.
TGTGCCAGCAGGGGGGCTTCGTACACTGAAGCTTTCTTT
CASRGASYTEAFF
>.|TRBV5-6|TRBJ2-1|TRBD1
TGTGCCAGCAGCCCAACGGGACAGAAATACAATGAGCAGTTCTTC
CASSPTGQKYNEQFF
>.|TRBV25-1|TRBJ1-1|.
TGTGCCAGCGGGGGCGTCGGGTTGAACACTGAAGCTTTCTTT
CASGGVGLNTEAFF
>many|TRBV7-2|TRBJ2-7|.
TGTGCCAGCAGCTTGGGCGGCATCTACGAGCAGTACTTC
CASSLGGIYEQYF
>.|TRBV10-3|TRBJ2-7|.
TGTGCCAGCGCCTTGGGCAGGCCCTACGAGCAGTACTTC
CASALGRPYEQYF
>once|TRBV27|TRBJ1-5|.
TGTGCCAGCAGTCTCACCCCCGGAGACCTAAGCAATCAGCCCCAGCATTTT
CASSLTPGDLSNQPQHF
>few|TRBV19|TRBJ1-6|.
TGTGCCAGTAGCCCTTATGATGCCAATAATTCACCCCTCCACTTT
CASSPYDANNSPLHF
>.|TRBV20-1|TRBJ1-2|TRBD1
TGCAGTGCTGCCCGGACAGGGGTCGGCTACACCTTC
CSAARTGVGYTF
>many|TRBV10-3|TRBJ1-5|.
TGTGCCATCAGTGAGTCGAAACAGGTTGGCAATCAGCCCCAGCATTTT
CAISESKQVGNQPQHF
>medium-sized|TRBV28|TRBJ1-5|.
TGTGCCAGCAGTCTCCGACTCAATCAGCCCCAGCATTTT
CASSLRLNQPQHF
>.|TRBV10-3|TRBJ1-2|.
TGTGCCATCAGCCCGGGACAAGTCAACTATGGCTACACCTTC
CAISPGQVNYGYTF
>.|TRBV6-6|TRBJ1-5|TRBD1
TGTGCCAGCAGCCGGACAGGGAATAGCAATCAGCCCCAGCATTTT
CASSRTGNSNQPQHF
>many|TRBV7-2|TRBJ2-7|TRBD2
TGTGCCAGCAGCTCAAGACTAGCGGGGGGGGTATCCTACGAGCAGTACTTC
CASSSRLAGGVSYEQYF
>many|TRBV7-2|TRBJ2-3|TRBD2
TGTGCCAGCAGCCCCCTTGCGGGGGGCGCCACAGATACGCAGTATTTT
CASSPLAGGATDTQYF
>.|TRBV20-1|TRBJ1-5|TRBD1
TGCAGTGCTAGCGACAGGGGAATCGGCAATCAGCCCCAGCATTTT
CSASDRGIGNQPQHF
>.|TRBV12-3/TRBV12-4|TRBJ1-5|.
TGTGCCAGCAGTTTAGCGATTGGGGGCAATCAGCCCCAGCATTTT
CASSLAIGGNQPQHF
>.|TRBV6-5|TRBJ1-6|TRBD1
TGTGCCAGCAGTTACCGGGGGACAGGACCCGAGCCCCTCCACTTT
CASSYRGTGPEPLHF
>.|TRBV2|TRBJ2-7|.
TGTGCCAGCAGGGAATCCTACGAGCAGTACTTC
CASRESYEQYF
>.|TRBV12-3/TRBV12-4|TRBJ1-2|TRBD1
TGTGCCAGCAGCCGACAGGGCGATTATGGCTACACCTTC
CASSRQGDYGYTF